This is a list of T cell receptor beta chains from one sample in a study of T cells of healthy individuals. Each CDR3 protein is one row after TCRdb ran MiXCR on the 5' RACE reads. This repertoire shows about 53,000 distinct CDR3 sequences, approximately 14% found once; its top ten account for 15% to 20%. The receptors stem from a human donor in good health. CDR3s include the opening cysteine and the closing phenylalanine or tryptophan. A D gene is named only where the DNA matches it firmly. Clone size is not always given. Where it is, it says once, few, many or a class for expanded clones.

TRBJ2-5	TRBD2	TRBV29-1	many	TGCAGCGTTGTGGGACTAGCGGGGGAAGAGACCCAGTACTTC	CSVVGLAGEETQYF
TRBJ2-7	NA	TRBV9	many	TGTGCCAGCAGCCCCCCGGGACGGAACTACGAGCAGTACTTC	CASSPPGRNYEQYF
TRBJ1-1	NA	TRBV20-1	many	TGCAGTGCCCCCCAGGAAAGTTGGAACACTGAAGCTTTCTTT	CSAPQESWNTEAFF
TRBJ2-1	TRBD2	TRBV7-2	NA	TGTGCCAGCAGCGTGGTCCCTAGCGGGGGGACTAACAATGAGAAGTTCTTC	CASSVVPSGGTNNEKFF
TRBJ2-7	NA	TRBV7-2	few	TGTGCCAGCAGCTTAGTTTACGGGATAGCCTACGAGCAGTACTTC	CASSLVYGIAYEQYF
TRBJ2-1	TRBD2	TRBV20-1	few	TGCAGTGCTAGAGGAAGGGAGACTAGCGGGAGGTTTTACAATGAGCAGTTCTTC	CSARGRETSGRFYNEQFF
TRBJ2-4	NA	TRBV19	few	TGTGCCAGTAGTATGGGCAGTACAGTGGGGTTCGGCATTCAGTACTTC	CASSMGSTVGFGIQYF
TRBJ2-2	TRBD1	TRBV9	few	TGTGCCAGCACCACGGACAGGGTAGGAGGGGAGCTGTTTTTT	CASTTDRVGGELFF
TRBJ1-2	NA	TRBV6-2/TRBV6-3	many	TGTGCCAGCAGAGATACAGGGAACTATGGCTACACCTTC	CASRDTGNYGYTF
TRBJ2-3	NA	TRBV20-1	few	TGCAGTGCTTACCTAATCCCTGCCTCCGGCACAGATACGCAGTATTTT	CSAYLIPASGTDTQYF
TRBJ1-1	TRBD1	TRBV20-1	many	TGCAGTGCTAGGGGTCACAGGGGGAACACTGAAGCTTTCTTT	CSARGHRGNTEAFF
TRBJ2-6	NA	TRBV18	NA	TGTGCCAGCTCACCCGGGGGCTCGGTGGTCAACGTCCTGACTTTC	CASSPGGSVVNVLTF
TRBJ1-6	NA	TRBV7-2	NA	TGTGCCAGCAGCCCCCAGGTCTGGGGGGGGGCTCCCCTCCACTTT	CASSPQVWGGAPLHF
TRBJ2-1	TRBD2	TRBV4-3	many	TGCGCCAGCAGCCAGAGAGGGACTAGCGGAATCGGGGGTGGTTCCTACAATGAGCAGTTCTTC	CASSQRGTSGIGGGSYNEQFF
TRBJ2-1	NA	TRBV7-2	many	TGTGCCAGCAGCTTCAGGCCCCTGCGCCTAGCGATGTACAATGAGCAGTTCTTC	CASSFRPLRLAMYNEQFF
TRBJ1-4	NA	TRBV7-9	NA	TGTGCCAGCAGCCCGCAGGGACGAAATGAAAAACTGTTTTTT	CASSPQGRNEKLFF
TRBJ1-1	TRBD1	TRBV29-1	few	TGCAGCGTTAGACAGGGGAACACTGAAGCTTTCTTT	CSVRQGNTEAFF
TRBJ1-3	NA	TRBV9	many	TGTGCCAGCAGCCAGGGCTCTCTACCGGGAAACACCATATATTTT	CASSQGSLPGNTIYF
TRBJ1-2	NA	TRBV25-1	many	TGTGCCAGCAGTCCACAGGGTATTGGCTACACCTTC	CASSPQGIGYTF
TRBJ2-7	NA	TRBV19	NA	TGTGCCAGTAGTGTGACAGGCCTCAGCTCCTACGAGCAGTACTTC	CASSVTGLSSYEQYF
TRBJ1-1	TRBD1	TRBV30	NA	TGTGCCTGGAGTGGACAGGGGGCCCTTGAAGCTTTCTTT	CAWSGQGALEAFF
TRBJ2-4	NA	TRBV5-6	medium-sized	TGTGCCAGCAGCTTTTACGGACTAGCCAAAAACATTCAGTACTTC	CASSFYGLAKNIQYF
TRBJ2-1	NA	TRBV4-3	NA	TGCGCCAGCAGCCAAGATCTGCCCAGTCATGAGCAGTTCTTC	CASSQDLPSHEQFF
TRBJ1-5	NA	TRBV11-2	many	TGTGCCAGCAGTTTCCCTCGCGGGACCCAGCATTTT	CASSFPRGTQHF
TRBJ2-7	NA	TRBV29-1	many	TGCAGCGTTGAAAGCAGGGGAGGGCACACGCACTTC	CSVESRGGHTHF
TRBJ1-3	TRBD1	TRBV20-1	NA	TGCAGTGCTAAACAGGGGCGCAATATCTTAGGAAACACCATATATTTT	CSAKQGRNILGNTIYF
TRBJ2-3	NA	TRBV20-1	NA	TGCAGTGCCCCGACACCTAGCACAGATACGCAGTATTTT	CSAPTPSTDTQYF
TRBJ2-3	NA	TRBV12-2	many	TGTGCAAGTCGCCCAATCGAGGAGCGGGGGCCCCTCACAGATACGCAGTATTTT	CASRPIEERGPLTDTQYF
TRBJ2-2	NA	TRBV7-3	few	TGTGCCAGCAGTCGCGGGCCTCCTACCGGGGAGCTGTTTTTT	CASSRGPPTGELFF
TRBJ2-2	TRBD1	TRBV7-2	NA	TGTGCCAGCAGCCTACCCCCGGGACAGGGGGGAAACACCGGGGAGCTGTTTTTT	CASSLPPGQGGNTGELFF